This TCR beta chain was identified in a study of T-cell reconstitution after alpha-beta-depleted transplantation in children listed by TCRdb under 2016. The study in broad terms: T-cell immune reconstitution after TCRalphabeta/CD19-depleted allogeneic hematopoietic cell transplantation in children was quantitatively tracked in the study by means of TCR repertoire profiling. Findings and caveats that apply to the study as a whole: In some patients, the high TCRbeta diversity seen at day 60 was put down to recipient T cells and intrathymic progenitors that had survived conditioning. The apparently early recovery of alphabetaT-cell counts about two months after transplant reportedly depended on only several hundred rapidly expanded clones that came from non-depleted graft cells. Hyperexpanded clone frequencies declined over subsequent months; after one year, T-cell counts and TCRbeta diversity were mostly attributed to newly produced T cells.

Library method: PCR. The listed sequencing device is Illumina HiSeq 2500. TCR library preparation used molecular barcoding, with unique molecular identifiers applied to normalize quantification of the TCRbeta repertoire. In-frame beta chains were kept once TCRdb had trimmed the public reads at Q25 with fastp and called clones with MiXCR. When rows share a CDR3 protein, they turn into one entry using the most common DNA and genes. This sample lists roughly 100,000 distinct CDR3 sequences; about 6.8% were detected once. The ten biggest clones cover 15% to 20% of the sample. Including cysteine and phenylalanine, the CDR3 has 14 amino acids. The entry retains the CDR3 DNA only, 42 bases that are in frame from base 1. The germline V gene gives CDR1 as MGHRA and CDR2 as YSYEKL. V is pruned by 4 bases and J by 4 bases, leaving 6 bases of the junction without a gene match. The treatment or condition label on this specimen signifies: allogeneic hematopoietic cell transplantation with graft depleted of TCRalphabeta T cells and CD19 B cells. The children who served as transplant recipients had been given grafts of TCRalphabeta/CD19-depleted allogeneic hematopoietic cells.

This clonotype occurred a few times. Its antigen specificity is not known. No clone much larger than this one lies a single base away; base qualities are absent. The chain couples TRBV4-1 to TRBJ2-7; TRBD1 agrees with 8 junctional bases. The TCR was taken from a boy younger than 10 with acute lymphoblastic leukemia, due to receive a stem cell transplant. The source was PBMCs, collected before TCRalphabeta/CD19-depleted stem cell transplant. Read as DNA, the sequence is TGCGCCAGCAGCCCCCCGGACAGGGCATACGAGCAGTACTTC. It encodes CASSPPDRAYEQYF.